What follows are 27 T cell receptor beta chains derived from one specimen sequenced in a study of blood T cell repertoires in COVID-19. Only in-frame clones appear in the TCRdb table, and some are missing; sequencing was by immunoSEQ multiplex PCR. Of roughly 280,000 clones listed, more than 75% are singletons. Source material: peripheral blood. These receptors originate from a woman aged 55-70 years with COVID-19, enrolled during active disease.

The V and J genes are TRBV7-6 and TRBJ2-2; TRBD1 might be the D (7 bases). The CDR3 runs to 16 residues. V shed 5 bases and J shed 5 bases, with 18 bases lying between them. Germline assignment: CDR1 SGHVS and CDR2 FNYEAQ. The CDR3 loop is CASSKEQGGRTGELFF. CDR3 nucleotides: TGTGCCAGCAGCAAAGAGCAGGGGGGTAGGACCGGGGAGCTGTTTTTT.

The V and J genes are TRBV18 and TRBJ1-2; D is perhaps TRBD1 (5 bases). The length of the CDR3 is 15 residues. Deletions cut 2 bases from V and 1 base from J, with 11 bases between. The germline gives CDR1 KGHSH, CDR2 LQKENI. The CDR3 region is CASSPRSQGNYGYTF. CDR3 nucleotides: TGTGCCAGCTCACCAAGGTCCCAGGGTAACTATGGCTACACCTTC.

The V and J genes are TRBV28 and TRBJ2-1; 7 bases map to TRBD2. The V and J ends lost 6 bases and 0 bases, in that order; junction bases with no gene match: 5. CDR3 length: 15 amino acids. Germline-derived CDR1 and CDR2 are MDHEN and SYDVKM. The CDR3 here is CASRQLANSYNEQFF. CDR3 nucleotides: TGTGCCAGCAGGCAACTAGCGAACTCCTACAATGAGCAGTTCTTC.

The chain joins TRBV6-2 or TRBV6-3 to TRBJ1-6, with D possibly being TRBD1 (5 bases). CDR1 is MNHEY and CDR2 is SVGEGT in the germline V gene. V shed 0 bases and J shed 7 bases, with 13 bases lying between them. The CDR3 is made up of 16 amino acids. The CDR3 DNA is TGTGCCAGCAGTTACTCGAAGGTGCCAGGGAATTCACCCCTCCACTTT. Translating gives CASSYSKVPGNSPLHF.

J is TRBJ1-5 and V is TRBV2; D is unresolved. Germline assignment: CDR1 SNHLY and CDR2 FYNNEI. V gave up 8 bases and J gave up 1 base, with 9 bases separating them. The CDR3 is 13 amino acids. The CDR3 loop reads CASESESNQPQHF. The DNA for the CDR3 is TGTGCCAGCGAGTCGGAGAGCAATCAGCCCCAGCATTTT.

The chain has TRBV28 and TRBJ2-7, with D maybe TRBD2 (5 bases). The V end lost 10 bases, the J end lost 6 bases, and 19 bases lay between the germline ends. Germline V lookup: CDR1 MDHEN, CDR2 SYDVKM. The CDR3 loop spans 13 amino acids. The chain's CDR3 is CATAKEGSGEQYF. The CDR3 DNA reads TGTGCCACTGCAAAAGAGGGTTCTGGCGAGCAGTACTTC.

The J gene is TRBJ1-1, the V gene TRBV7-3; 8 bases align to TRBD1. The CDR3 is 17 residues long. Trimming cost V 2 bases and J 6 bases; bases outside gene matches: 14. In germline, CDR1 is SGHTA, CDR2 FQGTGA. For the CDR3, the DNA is TGTGCCAGCAGCTTATCCCGGGGGCGGACAGGGTTTTCTGAAGCTTTCTTT. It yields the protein CASSLSRGRTGFSEAFF.

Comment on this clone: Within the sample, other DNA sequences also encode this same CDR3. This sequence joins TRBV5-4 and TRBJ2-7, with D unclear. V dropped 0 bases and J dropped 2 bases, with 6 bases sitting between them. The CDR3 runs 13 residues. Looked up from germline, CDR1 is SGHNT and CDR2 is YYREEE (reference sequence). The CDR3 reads CASSLGLTYEQYF. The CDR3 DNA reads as TGTGCCAGCAGCTTGGGACTTACCTACGAGCAGTACTTC.

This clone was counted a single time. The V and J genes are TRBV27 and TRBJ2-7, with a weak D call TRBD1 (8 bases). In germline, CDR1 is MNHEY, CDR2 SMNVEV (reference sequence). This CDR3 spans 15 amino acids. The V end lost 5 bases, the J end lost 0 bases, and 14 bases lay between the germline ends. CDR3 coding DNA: TGTGCCAGCAGTCCCCACAGGGGGGGCTCCTACGAGCAGTACTTC. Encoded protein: CASSPHRGGSYEQYF.

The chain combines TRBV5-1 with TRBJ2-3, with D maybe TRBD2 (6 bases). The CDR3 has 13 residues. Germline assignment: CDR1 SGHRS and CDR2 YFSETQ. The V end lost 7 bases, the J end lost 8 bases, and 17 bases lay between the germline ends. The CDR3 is CASAGTTSGTQYF. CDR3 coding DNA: TGCGCCAGCGCGGGGACCACCTCCGGTACGCAGTATTTT.

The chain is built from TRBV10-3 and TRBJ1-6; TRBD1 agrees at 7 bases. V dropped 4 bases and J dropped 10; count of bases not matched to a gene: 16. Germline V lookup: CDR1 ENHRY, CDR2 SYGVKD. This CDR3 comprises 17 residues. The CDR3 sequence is CAISATTTGAGSSPLHF. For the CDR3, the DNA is TGTGCCATCAGTGCGACCACCACAGGGGCAGGCTCCTCACCCCTCCACTTT.

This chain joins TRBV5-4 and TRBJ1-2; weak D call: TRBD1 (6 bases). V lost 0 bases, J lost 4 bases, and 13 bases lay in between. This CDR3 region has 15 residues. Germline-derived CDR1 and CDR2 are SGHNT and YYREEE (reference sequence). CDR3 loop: CASSLGDNFGYGYTF. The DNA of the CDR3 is TGTGCCAGCAGCTTGGGGGACAACTTCGGCTATGGCTACACCTTC.

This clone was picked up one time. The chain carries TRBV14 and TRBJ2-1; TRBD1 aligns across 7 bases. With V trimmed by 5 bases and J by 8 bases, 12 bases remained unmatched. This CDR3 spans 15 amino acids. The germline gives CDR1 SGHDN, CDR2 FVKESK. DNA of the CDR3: TGTGCCAGCAGCTTAGGACAGGTCCCCCGGGATGAGCAGTTCTTC. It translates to CASSLGQVPRDEQFF.

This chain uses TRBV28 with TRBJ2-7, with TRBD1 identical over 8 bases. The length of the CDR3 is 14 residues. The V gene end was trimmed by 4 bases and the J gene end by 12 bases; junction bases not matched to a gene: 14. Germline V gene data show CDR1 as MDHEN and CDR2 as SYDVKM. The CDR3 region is CASSSGQGRIQRYF. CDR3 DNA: TGTGCCAGCAGTTCCGGACAGGGCAGAATCCAGCGGTACTTC.

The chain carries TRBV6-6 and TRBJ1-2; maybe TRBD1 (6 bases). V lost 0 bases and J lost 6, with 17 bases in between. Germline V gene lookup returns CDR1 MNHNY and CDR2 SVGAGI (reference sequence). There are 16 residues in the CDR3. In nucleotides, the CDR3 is TGTGCCAGCAGTTACTCGCCCCTGAGGGGGAACCATGGCTACACCTTC. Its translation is CASSYSPLRGNHGYTF.

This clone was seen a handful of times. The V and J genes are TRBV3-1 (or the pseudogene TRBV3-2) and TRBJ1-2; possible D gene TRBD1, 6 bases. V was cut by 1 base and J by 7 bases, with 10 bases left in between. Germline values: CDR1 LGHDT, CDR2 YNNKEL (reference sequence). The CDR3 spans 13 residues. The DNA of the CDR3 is TGTGCCAGCAGCCAAGGGGGGGGCGGTGGCTACACCTTC. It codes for CASSQGGGGGYTF.

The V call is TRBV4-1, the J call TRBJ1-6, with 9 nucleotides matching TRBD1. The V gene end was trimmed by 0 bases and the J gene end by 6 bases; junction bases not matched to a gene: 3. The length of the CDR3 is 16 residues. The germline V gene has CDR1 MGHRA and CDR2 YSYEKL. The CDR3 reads CASSQDPGQGNSPLHF. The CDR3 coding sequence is TGCGCCAGCAGCCAAGATCCGGGACAGGGTAATTCACCCCTCCACTTT.

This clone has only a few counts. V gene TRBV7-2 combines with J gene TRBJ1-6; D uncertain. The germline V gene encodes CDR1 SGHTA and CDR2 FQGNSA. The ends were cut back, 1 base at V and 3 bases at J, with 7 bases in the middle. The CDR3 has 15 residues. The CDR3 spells CASSLDTFYNSPLHF. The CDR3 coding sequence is TGTGCCAGCAGCTTAGACACATTCTATAATTCACCCCTCCACTTT.

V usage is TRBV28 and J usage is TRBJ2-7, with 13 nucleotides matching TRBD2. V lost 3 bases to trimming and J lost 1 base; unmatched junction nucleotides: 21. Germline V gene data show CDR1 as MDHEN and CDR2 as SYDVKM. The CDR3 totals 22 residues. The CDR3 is CASSFDSGAWTSGRVASYEQYF. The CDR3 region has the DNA TGTGCCAGCAGTTTCGATTCAGGGGCCTGGACTAGCGGGAGAGTAGCGTCCTACGAGCAGTACTTC.

DNA for the CDR3: TGCGCCAGCAGCTCCAGTATGAGGGATAATTCACCCCTCCACTTT. Its translation: CASSSSMRDNSPLHF. The genes are TRBV5-1 and TRBJ1-6; D unclear. Germline V CDR1 and CDR2: SGHRS, YFSETQ. Trimming shortened V by 3 bases and J by 5 bases, and 12 bases separated the two germline ends. There are 15 residues in the CDR3.

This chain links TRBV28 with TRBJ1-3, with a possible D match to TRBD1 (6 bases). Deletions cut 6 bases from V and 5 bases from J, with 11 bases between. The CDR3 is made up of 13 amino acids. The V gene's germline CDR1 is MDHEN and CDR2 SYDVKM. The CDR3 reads CASSPDRRNTIYF. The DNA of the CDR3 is TGTGCCAGCAGCCCGGACAGACGAAACACCATATATTTT.

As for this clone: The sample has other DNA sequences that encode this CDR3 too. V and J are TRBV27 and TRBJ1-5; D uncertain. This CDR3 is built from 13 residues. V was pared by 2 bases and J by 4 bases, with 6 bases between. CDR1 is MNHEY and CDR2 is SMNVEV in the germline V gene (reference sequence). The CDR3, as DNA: TGTGCCAGCAGTTTACGCGGGAATCAGCCCCAGCATTTT. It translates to CASSLRGNQPQHF.

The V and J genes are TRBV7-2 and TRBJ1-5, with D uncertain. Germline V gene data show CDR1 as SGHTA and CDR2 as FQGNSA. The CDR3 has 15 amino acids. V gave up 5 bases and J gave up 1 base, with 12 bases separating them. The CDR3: CASSALGGSNQPQHF. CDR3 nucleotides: TGTGCCAGCAGCGCGCTTGGAGGAAGCAATCAGCCCCAGCATTTT. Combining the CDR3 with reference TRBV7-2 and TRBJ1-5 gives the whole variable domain GAGVSQSPSNKVTEKGKDVELRCDPISGHTALYWYRQSLGQGLEFLIYFQGNSAPDKSGLPSDRFSAERTGGSVSTLTIQRTQQEDSAVYLCASSALGGSNQPQHFGDGTRLSIL.

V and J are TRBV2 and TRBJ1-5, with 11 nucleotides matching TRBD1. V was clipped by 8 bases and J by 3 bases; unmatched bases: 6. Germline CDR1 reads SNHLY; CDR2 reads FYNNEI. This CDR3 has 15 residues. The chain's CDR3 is CASQTDRGHNQPQHF. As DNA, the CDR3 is TGTGCCAGCCAAACGGACAGGGGGCACAATCAGCCCCAGCATTTT.

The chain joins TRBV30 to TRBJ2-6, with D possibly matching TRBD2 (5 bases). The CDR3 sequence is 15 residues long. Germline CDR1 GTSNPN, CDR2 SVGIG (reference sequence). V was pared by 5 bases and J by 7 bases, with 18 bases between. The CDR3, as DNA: TGTGCCTGGGGACTGTCACTTAGTATTGCCAACGTCCTGACTTTC. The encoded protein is CAWGLSLSIANVLTF.

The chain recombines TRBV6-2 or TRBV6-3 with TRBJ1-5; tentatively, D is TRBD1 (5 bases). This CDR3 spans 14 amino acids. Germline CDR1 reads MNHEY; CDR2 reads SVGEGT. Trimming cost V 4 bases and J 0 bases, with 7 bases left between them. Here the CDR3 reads CASSFGHSNQPQHF. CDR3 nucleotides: TGTGCCAGCAGTTTCGGACATAGCAATCAGCCCCAGCATTTT.

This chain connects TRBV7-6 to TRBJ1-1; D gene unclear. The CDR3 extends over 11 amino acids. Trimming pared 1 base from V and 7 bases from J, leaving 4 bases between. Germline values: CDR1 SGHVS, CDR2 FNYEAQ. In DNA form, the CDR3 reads TGTGCCAGCAGCTTAGTGCGTGAAGCTTTCTTT. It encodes CASSLVREAFF.